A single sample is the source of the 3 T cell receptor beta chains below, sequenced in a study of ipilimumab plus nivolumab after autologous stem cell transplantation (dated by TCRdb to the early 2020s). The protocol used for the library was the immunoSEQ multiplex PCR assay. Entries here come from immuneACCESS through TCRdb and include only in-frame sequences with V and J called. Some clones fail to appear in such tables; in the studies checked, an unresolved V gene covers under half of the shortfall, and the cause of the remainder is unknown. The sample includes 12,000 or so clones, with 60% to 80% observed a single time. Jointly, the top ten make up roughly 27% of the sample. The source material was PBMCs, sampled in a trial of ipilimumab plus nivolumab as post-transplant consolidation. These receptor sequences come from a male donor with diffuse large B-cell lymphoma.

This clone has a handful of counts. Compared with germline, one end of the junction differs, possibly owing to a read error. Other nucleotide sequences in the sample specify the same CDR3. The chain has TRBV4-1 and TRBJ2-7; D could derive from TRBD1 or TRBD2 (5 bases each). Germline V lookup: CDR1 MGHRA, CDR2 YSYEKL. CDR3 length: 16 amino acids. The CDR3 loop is CASSQDPAGDLREQYF. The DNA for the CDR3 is TGTGCCAGCAGCCAAGATCCGGCCGGGGACCTAAGAGAGCAGTACTTC.

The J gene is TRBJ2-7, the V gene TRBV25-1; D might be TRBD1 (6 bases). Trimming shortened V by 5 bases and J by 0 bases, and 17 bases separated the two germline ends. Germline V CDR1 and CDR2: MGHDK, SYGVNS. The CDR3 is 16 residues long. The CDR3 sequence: CASSWGTPSYSYEQYF. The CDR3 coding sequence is TGTGCCAGCAGTTGGGGGACACCCTCGTACTCCTACGAGCAGTACTTC.

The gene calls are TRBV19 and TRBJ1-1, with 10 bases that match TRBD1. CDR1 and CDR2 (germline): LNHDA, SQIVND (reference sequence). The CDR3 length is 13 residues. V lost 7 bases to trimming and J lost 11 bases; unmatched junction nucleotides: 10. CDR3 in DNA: TGTGCCAGTATCTCCGACAGGGGGCAGCGGGCTTTCTTT. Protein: CASISDRGQRAFF. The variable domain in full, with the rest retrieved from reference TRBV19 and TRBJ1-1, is DGGITQSPKYLFRKEGQNVTLSCEQNLNHDAMYWYRQDPGQGLRLIYYSQIVNDFQKGDIAEGYSVSREKKESFPLTVTSAQKNPTAFYLCASISDRGQRAFFGQGTRLTVV.